This is a list of T cell receptor beta chains from one sample in a study of T cell clonotyping in hematopoietic cell transplantation. Data came from immunoSEQ multiplex PCR; TCRdb stores just in-frame clones and leaves some out. The sample consists of more than 70,000 clones, about 95% of them appearing once. The sample was peripheral blood mononuclear cells, taken before stem cell transplant. These receptors originate from a woman aged 50 to 60 with acute myeloid leukemia. Some clones in this sample may be carry-over from other donors' samples. The CDR3 runs from the conserved cysteine through the conserved F or W. Fields, in order: J gene, V gene, D gene, clone size, CDR3 protein, CDR3 DNA. The D gene is left open where the match is weak. Expanded clones get a size class; other rows say once, few or many, or leave the size out.

>TRBJ1-4|TRBV4-1|NA|NA
CASSQDPQTYNEKLFF
TGCGCCAGCAGCCAAGACCCCCAGACTTATAATGAAAAACTGTTTTTT
>TRBJ1-2|TRBV5-4|NA|NA
CASSRDSRGGYTF
TGTGCCAGCAGCCGGGACTCAAGGGGTGGCTACACCTTC
>TRBJ2-1|TRBV2|TRBD2|NA
CASSGVSGRYEQFF
TGTGCCAGCAGTGGTGTTAGCGGGAGGTATGAGCAGTTCTTC
>TRBJ2-7|TRBV4-2|NA|NA
CASSQGVQGYEQYF
TGTGCCAGCAGCCAAGGAGTACAGGGCTACGAGCAGTACTTC
>TRBJ1-1|TRBV15|NA|NA
CATSRQNTEAFF
TGTGCCACCAGCAGACAGAACACTGAAGCTTTCTTT
>TRBJ1-6|TRBV19|NA|NA
CASSIGQNNSPLHF
TGTGCCAGTAGTATCGGACAGAATAATTCACCCCTCCACTTT
>TRBJ2-3|TRBV9|NA|once
CASSVGGTNTDTQYF
TGTGCCAGCAGCGTTGGGGGTACCAACACAGATACGCAGTATTTT
>TRBJ1-4|TRBV5-1|NA|NA
CASSLGSGNSEKLFF
TGCGCCAGCAGCTTGGGGTCAGGGAATAGTGAAAAACTGTTTTTT
>TRBJ1-5|TRBV19|NA|NA
CASSILDSNQPQHF
TGTGCCAGTAGTATTTTGGACAGCAATCAGCCCCAGCATTTT
>TRBJ1-4|TRBV28|NA|NA
CASSPGGEANEKLFF
TGTGCCAGCAGCCCAGGAGGGGAAGCTAATGAAAAACTGTTTTTT
>TRBJ2-7|TRBV30|TRBD2|NA
CAWSLAGGRSEQYF
TGTGCCTGGAGTCTAGCGGGGGGGCGGTCAGAGCAGTACTTC
>TRBJ1-5|TRBV28|NA|once
CASSLRELSQPQHF
TGTGCCAGCAGTTTGAGGGAGCTCAGTCAGCCCCAGCATTTT
>TRBJ1-1|TRBV7-8|TRBD1|NA
CASSSRQGATEAFF
TGTGCCAGCAGCTCCAGACAGGGCGCCACTGAAGCTTTCTTT
>TRBJ2-2|TRBV19|NA|NA
CASIGAPDNTGELFF
TGTGCCAGCATTGGGGCACCAGATAACACCGGGGAGCTGTTTTTT
>TRBJ2-1|TRBV2|TRBD2|NA
CASRLAGNEQFF
TGTGCCAGCAGGCTAGCGGGGAATGAGCAGTTCTTC